The entry below gives a single T cell receptor (beta chain) sequence along with its context. Trimming removed 0 bases from V and 7 bases from J, with 13 bases in between. Germline V gives CDR1 MNHEY, CDR2 SVGAGI. There are 14 residues in the CDR3. This entry is derived from a study of blood T cell repertoires in COVID-19. The overall study: Sources were T cells, B-cell-depleted T cells, or PBMCs; the material itself was cDNA or gDNA.

As originally analysed: Nucleated cell counts were estimated from reference gene primer amplification. Here immunoSEQ multiplex PCR was the method, and the copy in TCRdb shows in-frame clones only, minus some. The V and J calls and the clone size are those of that table, but D and trimming were determined from the DNA. The sample holds some 460,000 clones, about 85% seen once. Ages ranged from about 18 to 89 years, with residence in more than 20 US areas. Input material: PBMCs or T cells enriched from blood (not recorded which). The TCR comes from a woman between 18 and 29 years old with acute COVID-19. The genes are TRBV6-5 and TRBJ2-7, with D hard to call. The CDR3 sequence: CASSYSTAIQEQYF. The CDR3 DNA reads as TGTGCCAGCAGTTACTCGACTGCAATCCAGGAGCAGTACTTC.